This T cell receptor (beta chain) is drawn from a study of CD8 T cells in ankylosing spondylitis. The study, taken as a whole, reports: CD8+ cells made up the disease-linked clones, which were relatively rare in peripheral blood. What appeared characteristic of ankylosing spondylitis blood was a TCR beta motif of fewer than ten highly homologous variants.

A quantitative 5'-RACE method, one with molecular barcodes, was used to make TCR beta libraries. TCRdb called the 5' RACE reads again in MiXCR, with one record for every CDR3 protein. This table has 210,000 or so distinct CDR3 sequences, around a quarter appearing once. The CDR3 runs 15 residues. Trimming removed 2 bases from V and 10 bases from J, with 15 bases in between. This clonotype has only a few counts. The antigen is not known. This TCR was recovered from a male donor with ankylosing spondylitis or in good health (not recorded which). The genes are TRBV12-3 or TRBV12-4 and TRBJ1-6; the D gene is possibly TRBD1 (6 bases). The sample consisted of blood, either unsorted or a sorted T cell fraction (not recorded which). The CDR3 bases are TGTGCCAGCAGTTTATTTCTCCAGGGGCAATCACCCCTCCACTTT. It encodes CASSLFLQGQSPLHF.